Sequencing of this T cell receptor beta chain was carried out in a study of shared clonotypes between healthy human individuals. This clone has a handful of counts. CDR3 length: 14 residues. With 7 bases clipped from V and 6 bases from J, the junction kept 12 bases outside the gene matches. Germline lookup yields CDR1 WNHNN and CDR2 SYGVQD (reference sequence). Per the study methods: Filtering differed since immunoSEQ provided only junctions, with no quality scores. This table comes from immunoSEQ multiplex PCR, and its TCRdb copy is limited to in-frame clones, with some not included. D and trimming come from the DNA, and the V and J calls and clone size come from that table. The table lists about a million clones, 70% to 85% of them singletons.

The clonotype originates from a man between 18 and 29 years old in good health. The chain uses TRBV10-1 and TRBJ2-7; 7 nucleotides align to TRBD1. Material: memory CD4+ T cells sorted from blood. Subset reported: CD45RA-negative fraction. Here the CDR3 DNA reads TGCGCCAGCACAGACAGGGCCCCCTGTCTCGAGCAGTACTTC. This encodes CASTDRAPCLEQYF.